The following is a T cell receptor (beta chain) sequence with its context. There is no known antigen for this receptor. One base away there is no much larger clone; base qualities are not given. For the CD8 naive samples, CD45RO-negative cells were positively selected for CCR7, yielding a CD45RA+CCR7+ population from which TemRA cells were excluded. Donors were healthy HIV-negative adults with no recently reported acute infections or vaccinations. Only Caucasian adults living in Nashville, Tennessee, USA were represented among the donors. Blood was obtained by leukapheresis, after which PBMCs were separated by Ficoll-Histopaque density gradient centrifugation and cryopreserved in liquid nitrogen vapor phase. Analytical flow cytometry was used to check the purity and quantity of every magnetically sorted T cell population. Each sorted fraction had its genomic DNA isolated and then quantified by UV absorbance on a Nanodrop 2000c.

TCR CDR3 regions were amplified from genomic DNA by multiplex PCR using the deep immunoSEQ assay. Extracted genomic DNA from each cell subset was spread evenly across all wells of several immunoSEQ 96-well plates, with each plate serving as a replicate. For sorted subsets, roughly 200 ng genomic DNA, equal to some 28,000 T cell genomes, was loaded into each replicate PCR. Purified libraries were quantified with a Qubit 3.0 fluorometer, sized on a Bioanalyzer 2100, and re-quantified with the KAPA Library Quantification kit. Each immunoSEQ 96-well plate was sequenced on its own single-read 150-cycle Illumina NextSeq 550 flow cell. Concerning the study's data processing: Because only junctional sequences without quality scores were contained in the immunoSEQ output, filtering matching that applied to full-length reads could not be performed. To assign V/J genes and CDR3, sequences were annotated against IMGT germline references using PyIR, a Python wrapper for IgBLAST v1.9. Reads with weak V/J assignments (E-value above 1e-6), missing CDR3, stop codons, out-of-frame junctions, or ambiguous translated residues were removed. V3J clonotypes were defined as sequences sharing the same inferred V gene, J gene, and CDR3 amino acid sequence. To compute the percentage overlap between repertoires, the number of shared unique clonotypes was divided by the size of the smaller repertoire. Richness of each repertoire was evaluated using RTK rarefaction, the Chao1 estimator, and Recon v2.1 estimates of unobserved clonotypes. Generation probabilities for all TCRbeta clonotypes obtained by the gDNA method from a handful of donors were computed using OLGA. The table comes from immuneACCESS by way of TCRdb, which keeps in-frame sequences with V and J called. Part of the clones is missing from these tables; in studies checked, under half for an unresolved V gene and the rest for unknown reasons. The V and J calls and the clone size are those of that table, but D and trimming were determined from the DNA. Across this sample there are hundreds of thousands of clones, with 85% to 95% seen only once. The top ten constitute about 0.11% of the sample.

The data belong to a study of shared clonotypes between healthy human individuals (dated by TCRdb to about 2020). For the study in its entirety: The cohort comprised a couple of women and three men aged 18 to 49 years. For each donor, three plates each were used for CD4 naive and CD4 memory, two plates were used for CD8 naive, and one plate was used for CD8 memory. To estimate repertoire size and how much clonotypes are shared between individuals, the study performed deep sequencing of blood TCR repertoires from about five healthy adults. Per donor, leukapheresis produced somewhere between about 0.85 and 9.5 billion PBMCs. Libraries were prepared and TCR repertoires were sequenced by different laboratories using diverse techniques, in order to increase sequencing depth and limit assay-specific biases. The investigation overall reported the following: Pairwise subsampling indicated that sequencing depth was expected to affect the degree of clonotype sharing among donors. Because the study included a small number of donors, the genetic and exposure-history diversity represented was limited. Rarefaction of sorted-subset datasets indicated incomplete sequencing despite the large sequencing depth. Naive subsets generally had larger estimated clonotype richness than memory subsets. When a few donors were compared, the shared fraction of clonotypes was about 5.4% for naive CD4, about 4% for naive CD8, about 2.5% for memory CD4, and under 0.5% for memory CD8. Compared with non-shared clonotypes, the clonotypes found in all four sorted-subset donors had higher generation probabilities. Sampling was restricted to blood, and TCR repertoires in tissues likely differ from the TCR repertoires found in blood.

V has 5 bases trimmed and J has 11 bases trimmed; junction bases matching no gene number 10. Inclusive of the bounding cysteine and phenylalanine, the CDR3 is 14 residues long. The CDR3 DNA has 42 bases and is translated from base 1. For CDR1 and CDR2, the germline V gene lists SGHNT and YENEEA. The clonotype originates from a woman in her 30s in good health. The sequence links TRBV11-3 to TRBJ2-5; TRBD2 lines up with 11 middle nucleotides. The specimen sequenced was naive CD8+ T cells sorted from blood. The cell subset or site label of this sample denotes: CD45RA+CCR7+. The CDR3 amino acid sequence is: CASSELAGVGEQYF. The nucleotide sequence is TGTGCCAGCAGCGAACTAGCGGGAGTTGGAGAGCAGTACTTC.